This T cell receptor beta chain stems from a study of blood T cells in healthy people across ages. Study observations and caveats: There were more naive CD4+ cells and higher diversity in long-lived donors than in aged donors. Unknown donor CMV status possibly confounded expanded clonotype changes.

This clonotype was detected only a few times. Its antigen is currently unknown. The authors drew approximately 9 milliliters of peripheral blood from each donor. Whenever a sample was processed, at least 7 million PBMCs were isolated. Sample-barcoded 5' priming and a J-beta primer mix drove a second PCR of about 6 to 12 cycles. TCRdb re-analysed the 5' RACE reads in MiXCR, keeping a single row per CDR3 protein. The table has 700,000 to 850,000 distinct CDR3 sequences, about 34% seen once. V lost 10 bases to trimming and J lost 1 base, with 10 bases between them. The CDR3 extends over 12 amino acids. The germline gives CDR1 MDHEN, CDR2 SYDVKM.

Sequenced: blood. The receptor was derived from a man younger than 35 in good health. This sequence joins TRBV28 and TRBJ1-1; no clear D gene. CDR3 region: CAIHSSNTEAFF. The CDR3 DNA is TGTGCCATCCACAGCTCGAACACTGAAGCTTTCTTT.